This T cell receptor (beta chain) is drawn from a study of blood T cell repertoires in COVID-19. Study in general: The United States, Italy and Spain were the sources of the acute and convalescent COVID-19 samples. Nucleic acid was either cDNA or gDNA, and it came from T cells, B-cell-depleted T cells, or PBMCs.

Under the authors' procedure: Reference gene primers were amplified, and this amplification served to estimate nucleated cell counts. Method: immunoSEQ multiplex PCR; TCRdb's copy keeps in-frame clones and lacks some. V and J calls and clone size follow that table, whereas D and trimming were derived from the DNA. The data hold some 190,000 clones, with less than 90% observed a single time. The germline V gene has CDR1 MDHEN and CDR2 SYDVKM. The CDR3 consists of 15 residues. Trimming at V came to 6 bases and at J to 4 bases, leaving 10 bases not matched to a gene. The sequenced sample was peripheral blood. This clonotype was sampled from a human donor in a cohort sampled during active COVID-19. The genes are TRBV28 and TRBJ1-2; 8 bases map to TRBD1. This CDR3 reads CASSYTGTGVYGYTF. In nucleotides, the CDR3 is TGTGCCAGCAGCTACACCGGGACAGGAGTCTATGGCTACACCTTC.